These 29 T cell receptor beta chains originate from one sample sequenced in a study of CD8+CD57+ T cells in acquired aplastic anemia. Profiling that covered TCR beta VDJ and CDR3 relied on genomic DNA as its template. A single record per CDR3 protein comes from TCRdb applying MiXCR to the reads. In the table there are roughly 500,000 distinct CDR3 sequences, roughly 34% of which are singletons. It was patients with CD8+CD57+ cell expansion by flow cytometry who were chosen for sequencing. Material: sorted CD4+, CD8+, or CD8+CD57+ T cells (not recorded which) from PBMCs. Receptors originate from a human donor with aplastic anemia.

Of note for this clonotype: This sequence may be a read error, since a much larger clone differs from it by one base. The chain employs TRBV9 and TRBJ1-2, with 9 bases fitting TRBD1. CDR3 length: 15 residues. Germline CDR1 is SGDLS and CDR2 is YYNGEE. The CDR3 loop is CAGSVGRGQGRGYTF. The CDR3 DNA reads TGTGCCGGCAGCGTAGGGAGGGGACAGGGTCGTGGCTACACCTTC.

This clonotype has ten or more counts. The chain combines TRBV5-1 with TRBJ1-6, with 12 bases identical to TRBD1. Trimming took 3 bases from V and 4 from J; bases not matched to a gene: 2. CDR1 and CDR2 (germline): SGHRS, YFSETQ. CDR3 length: 16 amino acids. CDR3 region: CASSSGQGAYNSPLHF. The CDR3 DNA sequence: TGCGCCAGCAGCTCGGGACAGGGGGCGTATAATTCACCCCTCCACTTT.

This clonotype was counted a few times. This CDR3 fails to terminate in the conserved phenylalanine or tryptophan, so it likely reflects a read error. The chain combines TRBV5-1 with TRBJ2-7; no clear D gene. The CDR3 totals 16 residues. With 4 bases removed from V and 0 bases from J, the gap between germline ends came to 17 bases. The germline CDR1 and CDR2 sequences are SGHRS and YFSETQ. CDR3 coding DNA: TGCGCCAGCAGCCAGGAAGGGCGGTTCCTCTCCTACGAGCAGTACCTC. Its translation: CASSQEGRFLSYEQYL.

This clonotype was found many times. The chain links TRBV7-8 to TRBJ1-5; maybe TRBD1 (5 bases). V was trimmed by 2 bases and J by 5 bases, leaving 10 bases between them. This CDR3 has 14 residues. Germline V CDR1 and CDR2: SGHVS, FQNEAQ. The CDR3 sequence is CASSLQGGDQPQHF. CDR3 nucleotide sequence: TGTGCCAGCAGCTTACAGGGTGGGGATCAGCCCCAGCATTTT.

The V gene is TRBV20-1, the J gene TRBJ2-5, with 9 bases that match TRBD1. Germline CDR1 is DFQATT and CDR2 is SNEGSKA (reference sequence). The CDR3 runs to 14 residues. After removal of 3 bases from V and 4 bases from J, the junction contained 6 bases not matched to a gene. CDR3 bases: TGCAGTGCTAGGAAACAGGGGGCGGGAGAGACCCAGTACTTC. Protein: CSARKQGAGETQYF.

This clonotype was observed many times. This chain joins TRBV2 and TRBJ2-1; D is undetermined. CDR1 SNHLY and CDR2 FYNNEI come from the germline V gene. Trimming stripped 8 bases from V and 8 bases from J, with 19 bases between. The CDR3 has 14 residues. The CDR3 is CASAVLLGSDEQFF. CDR3 in DNA: TGTGCCAGCGCTGTACTGCTCGGGTCGGATGAGCAGTTCTTC.

This clonotype was detected a few times. The chain couples TRBV11-1 to TRBJ2-1, with 10 bases aligning to TRBD2. Germline loops: CDR1 SGHAT, CDR2 FQDESV (reference sequence). The junction had 5 bases not matched to a gene; V was cut back by 2 bases and J by 7 bases. The CDR3 covers 15 residues. The CDR3 region has the DNA TGTGCCAGCAGCTTACTCAGCGGGGGGGCTAATGAGCAGTTCTTC. It yields the protein CASSLLSGGANEQFF.

The sample holds a few counts of this clonotype. V is TRBV2 and J is TRBJ2-7, with a weak D call TRBD2 (6 bases). The germline CDR1 and CDR2 sequences are SNHLY and FYNNEI. This CDR3 has 14 amino acids. Trimming pared 11 bases from V and 2 bases from J, leaving 19 bases between. The CDR3: CASRSGRRTYEQYF. The CDR3 bases are TGTGCCTCGAGGAGCGGGCGGAGAACCTACGAGCAGTACTTC.

Concerning this clonotype itself: A much larger clone differs from this one at a single base, so this may be a read error. The CDR3 nucleotides read TGTGCCAGTTCCCGAGGGCGGATTGGGAACGCTGAAGCTTTCTTT. It yields the protein CASSRGRIGNAEAFF. This chain joins TRBV19 and TRBJ1-1, with D hard to call. This CDR3 has 15 amino acids. CDR1 is LNHDA and CDR2 is SQIVND in the germline V gene (reference sequence). The variable domain in full, with the rest retrieved from reference TRBV19 and TRBJ1-1, is DGGITQSPKYLFRKEGQNVTLSCEQNLNHDAMYWYRQDPGQGLRLIYYSQIVNDFQKGDIAEGYSVSREKKESFPLTVTSAQKNPTAFYLCASSRGRIGNAEAFFGQGTRLTVV.

Ten or more counts support this clonotype. V gene TRBV2 combines with J gene TRBJ1-6, with D possibly being TRBD1 (5 bases). The CDR3 has 15 residues. Trimming left V 3 bases short and J 4 bases short, with 10 bases between. The germline CDR1 and CDR2 sequences are SNHLY and FYNNEI. CDR3 bases: TGTGCCAGCAGTGACGGAGACAGTTATAATTCACCCCTCCACTTT. Amino acid sequence: CASSDGDSYNSPLHF. The variable domain in full, completed from reference TRBV2 and TRBJ1-6, reads EPEVTQTPSHQVTQMGQEVILRCVPISNHLYFYWYRQILGQKVEFLVSFYNNEISEKSEIFDDQFSVERPDGSNFTLKIRSTKLEDSAMYFCASSDGDSYNSPLHFGNGTRLTVT.

This chain links TRBV11-2 with TRBJ2-1; D remains ambiguous. Per germline, CDR1 SGHAT and CDR2 FQNNGV. This CDR3 is 15 amino acids long. The V end was cut by 1 base, the J end by 7 bases, with 14 bases between. CDR3 sequence: CASSLGARGWNEQFF. The CDR3 DNA reads TGTGCCAGCAGCTTAGGGGCGCGAGGTTGGAATGAGCAGTTCTTC.

The table lists this clonotype with many counts. V and J are TRBV19 and TRBJ2-1; D is uncertain. CDR1 LNHDA and CDR2 SQIVND come from the germline V gene (reference sequence). The CDR3 contains 11 residues. The V gene lost 10 bases and the J gene lost 5 bases, with 9 bases spanning the gap. The CDR3 DNA is TGTGCCATTGGACGGAACAATGAGCAGTTCTTC. It encodes CAIGRNNEQFF. Full variable domain (rest looked up from reference TRBV19 and TRBJ2-1): DGGITQSPKYLFRKEGQNVTLSCEQNLNHDAMYWYRQDPGQGLRLIYYSQIVNDFQKGDIAEGYSVSREKKESFPLTVTSAQKNPTAFYLCAIGRNNEQFFGPGTRLTVL.

The table lists this clonotype with many counts. The chain has TRBV19 and TRBJ1-1; the D is unclear. Trimming took 7 bases from V and 0 from J, leaving 12 bases between them. Germline V gene sequence: CDR1 LNHDA, CDR2 SQIVND (reference sequence). The CDR3 is made up of 14 amino acids. The CDR3 is CASTYGSVNTEAFF. CDR3 DNA: TGTGCCAGTACTTACGGGTCGGTGAACACTGAAGCTTTCTTT.

The V call is TRBV20-1, the J call TRBJ1-1; D might be TRBD1 (6 bases). This CDR3 has 13 amino acids. CDR1 is DFQATT and CDR2 is SNEGSKA in the germline V gene (reference sequence). The V end lost 5 bases, the J end lost 1 base, and 11 bases lay between the germline ends. In nucleotides, the CDR3 is TGCAGTGCTGGACAGCTGACGAACACTGAAGCTTTCTTT. It codes for CSAGQLTNTEAFF.

The chain employs TRBV12-3 or TRBV12-4 and TRBJ2-7; D assignment may be TRBD1 or TRBD2 (5 bases each). This CDR3 region has 17 residues. The V end lost 3 bases, the J end lost 3 bases, and 21 bases lay between the germline ends. CDR3 loop: CASSFSGRVGGNYEQYF. The CDR3 bases are TGTGCCAGCAGTTTTTCGGGGCGGGTCGGTGGCAACTACGAGCAGTACTTC.

The genes are TRBV29-1 and TRBJ2-1; 8 bases line up with TRBD1. The CDR3 consists of 14 residues. The junction had 11 bases not matched to a gene; V was cut back by 3 bases and J by 10 bases. From germline, CDR1 is SQVTM and CDR2 ANQGSEA. DNA of the CDR3: TGCAGCGTTGAGGACAGGGTCGGCACCGGGGAGCAGTTCTTC. It yields the protein CSVEDRVGTGEQFF.

In its sample, this clonotype was seen many times. This rearrangement joins TRBV20-1 to TRBJ2-7; D gene uncertain. The CDR3 sequence is 10 residues long. Between the trimmed V and J ends, which lost 5 bases and 6 bases, there was a span of 8 bases. Germline V gives CDR1 DFQATT, CDR2 SNEGSKA (reference sequence). CDR3 DNA sequence: TGCAGTGCTTTCTCGACCGAGCAGTACTTC. This gives the protein CSAFSTEQYF.

This clonotype was seen many times. The V call is TRBV29-1, the J call TRBJ2-5, with 9 bases matching TRBD1. The CDR3 covers 13 residues. J lost 1 base, V lost 6 bases, and 3 bases had no gene match. Germline V gene sequence: CDR1 SQVTM, CDR2 ANQGSEA. The chain's CDR3 is CSVYRGPQETQYF. CDR3 bases: TGCAGCGTGTACAGGGGGCCCCAAGAGACCCAGTACTTC.

V usage is TRBV20-1 and J usage is TRBJ2-7; no clear D. CDR1 is DFQATT, CDR2 SNEGSKA, per germline (reference sequence). Between the trimmed V and J ends, which lost 5 bases and 4 bases, there was a span of 18 bases. The CDR3 covers 14 residues. CDR3: CSARGSGFSYEQYF. CDR3 nucleotides: TGCAGTGCTCGAGGTTCGGGTTTTAGTTACGAGCAGTACTTC.

The chain is built from TRBV6-2 or TRBV6-3 and TRBJ1-5, with 7 bases lining up with TRBD1. The J segment lost 9 bases and the V segment lost 5 bases, leaving 7 bases of the junction unmatched. CDR1 and CDR2 (germline): MNHEY, SVGEGT. This CDR3 region has 13 residues. Here the CDR3 DNA reads TGTGCCAGCAGTATCAAGGGGGCTCGGCCCCAGCATTTT. Protein: CASSIKGARPQHF.

At least ten counts were recorded for this clonotype. This chain links TRBV9 with TRBJ1-2; 7 positions match TRBD1. This CDR3 is 15 amino acids long. Germline CDR1 is SGDLS and CDR2 is YYNGEE. V dropped 3 bases and J dropped 0; count of bases not matched to a gene: 5. The CDR3 sequence is CASSAAGGTNYGYTF. CDR3 DNA sequence: TGTGCCAGCAGCGCCGCAGGGGGAACTAACTATGGCTACACCTTC.

This clonotype was seen repeatedly, ten times or more. The rearrangement joins TRBV4-2 to TRBJ1-3, with D uncertain. Germline loops: CDR1 LGHNA, CDR2 YNFKEQ. Trimming left V 0 bases short and J 3 bases short, with 9 bases between. The length of the CDR3 is 15 residues. CDR3 sequence reads: CASSQERIGGNTIYF. The CDR3 DNA reads as TGTGCCAGCAGCCAAGAACGGATAGGTGGAAACACCATATATTTT.

This clonotype appeared many times. The gene calls are TRBV7-9 and TRBJ2-7, with a possible D match to TRBD2 (5 bases). Between the trimmed V and J ends, which lost 4 bases and 3 bases, there was a span of 13 bases. CDR3 length: 14 residues. Germline CDR1 is SEHNR and CDR2 is FQNEAQ (reference sequence). CDR3: CASSSSGIHYEQYF. CDR3 nucleotides: TGTGCCAGCAGCTCCTCCGGGATACACTACGAGCAGTACTTC.

In this sample, this clonotype turned up many times. This chain links TRBV7-9 with TRBJ1-4, with D perhaps matching TRBD1 (5 bases). Trimming stripped 4 bases from V and 8 bases from J, with 14 bases between. The CDR3 has 14 residues. In germline, CDR1 is SEHNR, CDR2 FQNEAQ (reference sequence). DNA for the CDR3: TGTGCCAGCAGCTCCGACAGCACCAAGGAAAAACTGTTTTTT. This sequence encodes CASSSDSTKEKLFF.

The chain links TRBV7-3 to TRBJ1-6; TRBD1 matches 10 bases. The CDR3 is 15 amino acids. Trimming took 5 bases from V and 14 from J; bases not matched to a gene: 12. Germline CDR1 is SGHTA and CDR2 is FQGTGA. The CDR3 reads CASSATGTGDPSLHF. The CDR3 nucleotides read TGTGCCAGCAGCGCAACCGGGACAGGGGATCCGTCCCTCCACTTT.

V usage is TRBV15 and J usage is TRBJ1-2, with unresolved D. Trimming removed 4 bases at V and 8 bases at J, with 14 bases between. Per the germline V gene, CDR1 is LNHNV and CDR2 is YYDKDF (reference sequence). This CDR3 region has 13 residues. CDR3 protein: CATSKAKESGYTF. For the CDR3, the DNA is TGTGCCACCAGCAAAGCGAAGGAGAGCGGCTACACCTTC. The variable domain in full, completed from reference TRBV15 and TRBJ1-2, reads DAMVIQNPRYQVTQFGKPVTLSCSQTLNHNVMYWYQQKSSQAPKLLFHYYDKDFNNEADTPDNFQSRRPNTSFCFLDIRSPGLGDTAMYLCATSKAKESGYTFGSGTRLTVV.

This chain links TRBV29-1 with TRBJ2-1; 9 bases match TRBD1. V was pared by 2 bases and J by 2 bases, with 7 bases of the junction left unmatched. The CDR3 has 16 residues. CDR1 is SQVTM and CDR2 is ANQGSEA in the germline V gene. The CDR3 loop is CSVERWTGVTYNEQFF. The CDR3 DNA reads TGCAGCGTTGAAAGGTGGACAGGGGTGACCTACAATGAGCAGTTCTTC.

The V and J genes are TRBV12-5 and TRBJ2-7; 9 nucleotides match TRBD1. Germline CDR1 reads LGHNT; CDR2 reads FRNRAP. V was pared by 3 bases and J by 6 bases, with 6 bases of the junction left unmatched. CDR3 length equals 14 residues. CDR3 in DNA: TGTGCTAGTGGTTTACAGGGGGCGCATATCGAGCAGTACTTC. Translation gives CASGLQGAHIEQYF.

This clonotype was counted only a few times. The chain couples TRBV6-5 to TRBJ1-6; D might be TRBD1 (5 bases). This CDR3 spans 16 amino acids. V was cut by 0 bases and J by 1 base, with 7 bases left in between. CDR1 is MNHEY, CDR2 SVGAGI, per germline. The CDR3 DNA sequence: TGTGCCAGCAGTTACTCAGGGGTTTCCTATAATTCACCCCTCCACTTT. Its translation is CASSYSGVSYNSPLHF.